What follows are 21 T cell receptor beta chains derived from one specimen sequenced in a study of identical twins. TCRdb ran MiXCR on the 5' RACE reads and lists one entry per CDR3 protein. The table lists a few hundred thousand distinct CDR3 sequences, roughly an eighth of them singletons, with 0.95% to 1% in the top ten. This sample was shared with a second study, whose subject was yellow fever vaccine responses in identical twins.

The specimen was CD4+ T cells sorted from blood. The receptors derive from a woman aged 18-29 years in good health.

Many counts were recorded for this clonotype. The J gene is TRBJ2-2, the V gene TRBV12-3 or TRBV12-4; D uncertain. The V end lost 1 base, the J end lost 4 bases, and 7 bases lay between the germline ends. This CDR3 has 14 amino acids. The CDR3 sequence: CASSLGKGTGELFF. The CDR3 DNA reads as TGTGCCAGCAGTTTAGGGAAAGGCACCGGGGAGCTGTTTTTT.

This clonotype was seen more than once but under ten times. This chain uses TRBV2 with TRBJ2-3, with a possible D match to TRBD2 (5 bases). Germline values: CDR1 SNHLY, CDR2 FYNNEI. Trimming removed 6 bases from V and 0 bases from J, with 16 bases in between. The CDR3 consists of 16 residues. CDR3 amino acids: CASRAGVLASTDTQYF. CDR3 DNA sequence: TGTGCCAGCAGAGCCGGGGTGCTGGCGAGCACAGATACGCAGTATTTT.

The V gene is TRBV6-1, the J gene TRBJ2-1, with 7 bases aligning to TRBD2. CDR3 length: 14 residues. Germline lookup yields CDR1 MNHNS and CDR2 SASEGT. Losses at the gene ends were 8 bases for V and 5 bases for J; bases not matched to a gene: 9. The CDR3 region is CASRLMGGNNEQFF. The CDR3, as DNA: TGTGCCAGCCGTCTAATGGGGGGGAACAATGAGCAGTTCTTC.

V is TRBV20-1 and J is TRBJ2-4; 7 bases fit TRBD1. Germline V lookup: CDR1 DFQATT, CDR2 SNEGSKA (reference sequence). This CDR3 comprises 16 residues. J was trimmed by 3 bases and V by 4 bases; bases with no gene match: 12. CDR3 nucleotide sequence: TGCAGTGCTATCCACGCGAACAGGGGTGGCAAAAACATTCAGTACTTC. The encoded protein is CSAIHANRGGKNIQYF.

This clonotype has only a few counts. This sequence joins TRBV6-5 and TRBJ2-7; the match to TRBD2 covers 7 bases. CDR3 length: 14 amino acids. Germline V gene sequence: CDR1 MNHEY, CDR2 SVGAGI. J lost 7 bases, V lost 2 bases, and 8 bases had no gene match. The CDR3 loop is CASSYGGEGGEQYF. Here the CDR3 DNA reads TGTGCCAGCAGTTACGGGGGGGAGGGTGGTGAGCAGTACTTC.

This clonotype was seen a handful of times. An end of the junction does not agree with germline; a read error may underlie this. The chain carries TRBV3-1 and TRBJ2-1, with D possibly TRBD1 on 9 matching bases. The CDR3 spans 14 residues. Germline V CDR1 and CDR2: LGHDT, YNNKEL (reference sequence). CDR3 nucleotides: TGTGCCAGCAGCCAAGTGGCGGGGGGACAGGGTCAGTCCTTC. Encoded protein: CASSQVAGGQGQSF.

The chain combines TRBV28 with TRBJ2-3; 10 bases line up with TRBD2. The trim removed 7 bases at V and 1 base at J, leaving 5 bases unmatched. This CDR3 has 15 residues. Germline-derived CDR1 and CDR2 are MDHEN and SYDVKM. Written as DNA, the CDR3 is TGTGCCAGCAATTCAGCGGGGGGGGGCACAGATACGCAGTATTTT. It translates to CASNSAGGGTDTQYF.

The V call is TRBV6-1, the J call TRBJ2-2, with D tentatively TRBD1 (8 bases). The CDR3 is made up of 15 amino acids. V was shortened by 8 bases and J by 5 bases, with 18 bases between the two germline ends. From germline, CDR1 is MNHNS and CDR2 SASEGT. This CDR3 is CASAGGGGYTGELFF. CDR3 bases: TGTGCCAGCGCAGGGGGCGGGGGCTATACCGGGGAGCTGTTTTTT.

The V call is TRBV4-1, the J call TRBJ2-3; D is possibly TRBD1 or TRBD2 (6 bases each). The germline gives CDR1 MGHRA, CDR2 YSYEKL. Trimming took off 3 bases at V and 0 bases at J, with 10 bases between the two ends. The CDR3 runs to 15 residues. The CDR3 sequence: CASSHPGASTDTQYF. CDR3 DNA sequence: TGCGCCAGCAGCCATCCGGGGGCAAGCACAGATACGCAGTATTTT.

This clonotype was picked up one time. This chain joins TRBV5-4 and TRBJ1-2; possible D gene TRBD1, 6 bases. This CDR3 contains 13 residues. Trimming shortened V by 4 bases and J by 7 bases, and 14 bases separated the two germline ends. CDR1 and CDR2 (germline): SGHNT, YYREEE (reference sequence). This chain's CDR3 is CASSPRGKPGYTF. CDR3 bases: TGTGCCAGCAGCCCTAGGGGGAAACCTGGCTACACCTTC.

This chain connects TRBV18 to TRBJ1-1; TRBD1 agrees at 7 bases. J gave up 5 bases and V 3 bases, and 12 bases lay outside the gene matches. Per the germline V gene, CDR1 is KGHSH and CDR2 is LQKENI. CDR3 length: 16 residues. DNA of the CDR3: TGTGCCAGCTCACCCGGGACAGTTACGACGATGACTGAAGCTTTCTTT. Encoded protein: CASSPGTVTTMTEAFF.

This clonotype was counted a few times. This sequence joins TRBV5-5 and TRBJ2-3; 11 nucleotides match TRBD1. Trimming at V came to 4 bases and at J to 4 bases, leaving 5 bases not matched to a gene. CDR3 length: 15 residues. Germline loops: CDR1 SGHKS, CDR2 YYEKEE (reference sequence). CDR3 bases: TGTGCCAGCAGCCGGGACAGGGGGATCGCAGATACGCAGTATTTT. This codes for CASSRDRGIADTQYF.

The CDR3 reads CASSQGQGLLYEQYF. Written as DNA, the CDR3 is TGTGCCAGCAGCCAGGGACAGGGGCTCCTCTACGAGCAGTACTTC. The V call is TRBV3-1, the J call TRBJ2-7; TRBD1 matches 10 bases. Trimming removed 3 bases from V and 3 bases from J; junction bases left unmatched: 5. CDR1 and CDR2 from the germline V gene are LGHDT and YNNKEL (reference sequence). The CDR3 is 15 amino acids.

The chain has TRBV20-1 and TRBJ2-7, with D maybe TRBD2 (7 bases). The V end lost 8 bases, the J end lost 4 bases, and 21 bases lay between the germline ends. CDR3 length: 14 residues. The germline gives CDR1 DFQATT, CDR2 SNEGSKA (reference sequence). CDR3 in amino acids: CSTRGGRRRYEQYF. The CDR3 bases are TGCAGTACAAGGGGGGGCCGACGAAGGTACGAGCAGTACTTC.

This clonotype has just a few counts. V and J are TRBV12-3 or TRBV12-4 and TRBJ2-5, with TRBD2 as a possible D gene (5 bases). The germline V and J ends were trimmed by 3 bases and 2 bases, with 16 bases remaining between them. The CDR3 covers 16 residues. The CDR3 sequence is CASSFMAGGLQETQYF. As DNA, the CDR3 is TGTGCCAGCAGTTTTATGGCCGGAGGATTACAAGAGACCCAGTACTTC.

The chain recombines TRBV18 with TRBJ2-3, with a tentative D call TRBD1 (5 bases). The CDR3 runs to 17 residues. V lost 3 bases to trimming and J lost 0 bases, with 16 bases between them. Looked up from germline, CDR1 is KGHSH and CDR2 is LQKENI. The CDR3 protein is CASSPLPTGFSTDTQYF. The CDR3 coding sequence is TGTGCCAGCTCACCTTTACCTACAGGTTTTAGCACAGATACGCAGTATTTT.

The CDR3, as DNA: TGCGCCAGCAGCCAGGACGCCGGGACTAGAGATACGCAGTATTTT. This translates into CASSQDAGTRDTQYF. This chain uses TRBV4-3 with TRBJ2-3; TRBD2 agrees at 8 bases. The CDR3 covers 15 residues. Losses at the gene ends were 3 bases for V and 5 bases for J; bases not matched to a gene: 7. Per the germline V gene, CDR1 is LGHNA and CDR2 is YSLEER.

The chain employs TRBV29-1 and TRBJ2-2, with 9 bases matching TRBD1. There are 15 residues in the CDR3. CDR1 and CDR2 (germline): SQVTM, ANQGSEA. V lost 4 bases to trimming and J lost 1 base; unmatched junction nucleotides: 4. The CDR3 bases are TGCAGCGTTGCACGGGACAGGGAGAACACCGGGGAGCTGTTTTTT. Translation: CSVARDRENTGELFF.

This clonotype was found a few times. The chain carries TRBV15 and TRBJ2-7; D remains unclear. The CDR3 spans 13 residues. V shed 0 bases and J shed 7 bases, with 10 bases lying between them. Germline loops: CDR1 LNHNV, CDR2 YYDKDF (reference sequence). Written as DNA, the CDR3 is TGTGCCACCAGCAGAGAGGACGGTCTGGAGCAGTACTTC. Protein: CATSREDGLEQYF.

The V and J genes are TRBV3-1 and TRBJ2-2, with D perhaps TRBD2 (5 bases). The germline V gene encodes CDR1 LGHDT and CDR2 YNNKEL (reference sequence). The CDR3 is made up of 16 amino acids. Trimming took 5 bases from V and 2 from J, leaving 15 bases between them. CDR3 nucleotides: TGTGCCAGCAGCGCACCGGGATTATTAAACACCGGGGAGCTGTTTTTT. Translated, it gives CASSAPGLLNTGELFF.

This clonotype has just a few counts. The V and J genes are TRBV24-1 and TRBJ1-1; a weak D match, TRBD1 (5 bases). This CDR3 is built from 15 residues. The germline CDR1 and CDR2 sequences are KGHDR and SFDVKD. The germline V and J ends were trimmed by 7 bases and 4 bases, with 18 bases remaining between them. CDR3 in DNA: TGTGCCACCAGCGGGGCGGAAGGGATAAGCACTGAAGCTTTCTTT. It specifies CATSGAEGISTEAFF.